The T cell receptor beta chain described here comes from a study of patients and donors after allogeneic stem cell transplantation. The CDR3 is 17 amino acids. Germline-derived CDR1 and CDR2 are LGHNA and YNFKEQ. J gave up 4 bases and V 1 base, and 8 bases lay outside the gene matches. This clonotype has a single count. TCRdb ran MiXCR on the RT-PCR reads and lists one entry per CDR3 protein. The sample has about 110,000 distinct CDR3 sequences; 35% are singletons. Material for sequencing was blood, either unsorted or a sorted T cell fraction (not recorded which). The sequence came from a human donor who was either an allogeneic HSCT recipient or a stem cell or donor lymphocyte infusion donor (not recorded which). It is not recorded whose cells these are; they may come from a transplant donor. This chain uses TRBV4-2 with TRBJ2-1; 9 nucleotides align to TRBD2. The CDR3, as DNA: TGTGCCAGCAGCCAAGCTATCCTAGCGGGGATGTACAATGAGCAGTTCTTC. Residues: CASSQAILAGMYNEQFF.